A single sample gave rise to the 23 T cell receptor beta chains below, sequenced in a study of cytomegalovirus exposure and HLA in healthy donors. The PCR made use of 60 Vbeta and 13 Jbeta primers. Profiled with immunoSEQ multiplex PCR; TCRdb holds only in-frame clones, not every one. The sample has 150,000 to 200,000 clones; approximately 80% are singletons. Sequenced input: PBMCs. The receptors derive from a woman younger than 30 in good health and CMV-seronegative.

The chain employs TRBV2 and TRBJ2-1; 8 nucleotides line up with TRBD1. CDR1 is SNHLY, CDR2 FYNNEI, per germline. The CDR3 runs to 18 residues. V lost 5 bases, J lost 9 bases, and 21 bases stayed unmatched. The CDR3 is CASSYGLASSSQGGEQFF. The CDR3 nucleotides read TGTGCCAGCAGTTATGGTCTAGCGAGCTCCTCACAGGGGGGTGAGCAGTTCTTC. Combining the CDR3 with reference TRBV2 and TRBJ2-1 gives the whole variable domain EPEVTQTPSHQVTQMGQEVILRCVPISNHLYFYWYRQILGQKVEFLVSFYNNEISEKSEIFDDQFSVERPDGSNFTLKIRSTKLEDSAMYFCASSYGLASSSQGGEQFFGPGTRLTVL.

The V call is TRBV29-1, the J call TRBJ1-1; D gene ambiguous. CDR1 and CDR2 (germline): SQVTM, ANQGSEA. This CDR3 has 11 residues. V dropped 8 bases and J dropped 1 base, with 8 bases sitting between them. CDR3 residues: CSSVQNTEAFF. The CDR3 bases are TGCAGCTCAGTCCAGAACACTGAAGCTTTCTTT. Full variable domain (remainder filled in from reference TRBV29-1 and TRBJ1-1): SAVISQKPSRDICQRGTSLTIQCQVDSQVTMMFWYRQQPGQSLTLIATANQGSEATYESGFVIDKFPISRPNLTFSTLTVSNMSPEDSSIYLCSSVQNTEAFFGQGTRLTVV.

This clone was detected a few times. CDR3 DNA: TGTGCCAGCAGTACTAGCGGGGGAGATTACAATGAGCAGTTCTTC. Translating it yields CASSTSGGDYNEQFF. The V and J genes are TRBV6-4 and TRBJ2-1, with 11 bases lining up with TRBD2. After removal of 5 bases from V and 4 bases from J, the junction contained 4 bases not matched to a gene. There are 15 residues in the CDR3. The germline V gene has CDR1 MRHNA and CDR2 SNTAGT.

This sequence joins TRBV6-5 and TRBJ1-2; maybe TRBD1 (6 bases). V lost 6 bases and J 8 bases, leaving 19 bases between the germline ends. The CDR3 has 14 amino acids. Germline assignment: CDR1 MNHEY and CDR2 SVGAGI. CDR3 in amino acids: CASSRPGTQGGYTF. The CDR3 DNA reads as TGTGCCAGCAGCCGACCCGGGACCCAGGGGGGCTACACCTTC.

The chain joins TRBV19 to TRBJ1-5; D is uncertain. This CDR3 contains 16 residues. The germline V gene has CDR1 LNHDA and CDR2 SQIVND (reference sequence). V lost 1 base to trimming and J lost 0 bases, with 10 bases between them. The CDR3 protein is CASSIGGDHSNQPQHF. The CDR3 DNA reads as TGTGCCAGTAGTATAGGGGGAGATCATAGCAATCAGCCCCAGCATTTT.

The chain is built from TRBV18 and TRBJ2-7, with a tentative D call TRBD2 (5 bases). Trimming removed 1 base at V and 6 bases at J, with 7 bases between. CDR1 and CDR2 from the germline V gene are KGHSH and LQKENI. There are 12 residues in the CDR3. The CDR3 bases are TGTGCCAGCTCACCACGGGCGGGCGAGCAGTACTTC. Protein: CASSPRAGEQYF.

The chain links TRBV7-8 to TRBJ1-1; D gene unclear. V lost 2 bases to trimming and J lost 0 bases, with 10 bases between them. The V gene's germline CDR1 is SGHVS and CDR2 FQNEAQ. CDR3 size: 15 residues. As DNA, the CDR3 is TGTGCCAGCAGCTTAACTCCCAGGTTGAACACTGAAGCTTTCTTT. It specifies CASSLTPRLNTEAFF.

V gene TRBV9 combines with J gene TRBJ2-7, with no clear D. V gave up 4 bases and J gave up 1 base, with 12 bases separating them. Germline V gene sequence: CDR1 SGDLS, CDR2 YYNGEE. This CDR3 has 14 amino acids. The CDR3 bases are TGTGCCAGCAGCCCCGACTCATCTTCCTACGAGCAGTACTTC. As protein: CASSPDSSSYEQYF.

In this sample, this clone turned up a few times. The chain couples TRBV6-5 to TRBJ1-1; D may be TRBD1 (5 bases). The CDR3 totals 14 residues. The V gene's germline CDR1 is MNHEY and CDR2 SVGAGI. V lost 2 bases and J lost 5, with 12 bases in between. CDR3 nucleotides: TGTGCCAGCAGTTACGGGGCCGGGCGGACTGAAGCTTTCTTT. It specifies CASSYGAGRTEAFF.

The chain combines TRBV5-1 with TRBJ2-1; 10 bases are a match to TRBD2. The CDR3 sequence is 18 residues long. Germline trimming cut 1 base from V and 0 bases from J; bases unmatched to any gene: 7. Germline lookup yields CDR1 SGHRS and CDR2 YFSETQ. The CDR3 sequence is CASSLKLAGTSSYNEQFF. DNA for the CDR3: TGCGCCAGCAGCTTGAAACTAGCGGGGACTAGCTCCTACAATGAGCAGTTCTTC.

The J gene is TRBJ1-2, the V gene TRBV6-6; D gene unclear. The CDR3 totals 16 residues. The ends were cut back, 5 bases at V and 3 bases at J, with 19 bases in the middle. CDR1 is MNHNY, CDR2 SVGAGI, per germline (reference sequence). The CDR3: CASSTPEGYGDYGYTF. The DNA for the CDR3 is TGTGCCAGCAGTACCCCCGAGGGCTACGGGGACTATGGCTACACCTTC.

This chain links TRBV28 with TRBJ1-4; TRBD1 aligns across 7 bases. This CDR3 is 17 amino acids long. The V and J ends lost 3 bases and 7 bases, in that order; junction bases with no gene match: 14. Germline V gene lookup returns CDR1 MDHEN and CDR2 SYDVKM. In DNA, the CDR3 is TGTGCCAGCAGTTTCGGATTTAAGGGGGCGCGGGTTGAAAAACTGTTTTTT. This codes for CASSFGFKGARVEKLFF.

The chain recombines TRBV5-4 with TRBJ2-3; 11 nucleotides agree with TRBD2. In germline, CDR1 is SGHNT, CDR2 YYREEE (reference sequence). The CDR3 extends over 17 amino acids. The J segment lost 2 bases and the V segment lost 0 bases, leaving 5 bases of the junction unmatched. CDR3: CASSLVLLAGATDTQYF. The CDR3 DNA sequence: TGTGCCAGCAGCTTGGTTTTACTAGCGGGAGCCACAGATACGCAGTATTTT.

This chain links TRBV10-2 with TRBJ2-5, with 7 bases identical to TRBD1. CDR1 is WSHSY, CDR2 SAAADI, per germline. The CDR3 is 11 amino acids. V dropped 8 bases and J dropped 10; count of bases not matched to a gene: 7. This chain's CDR3 is CASRLQGIQYF. The DNA for the CDR3 is TGCGCCAGCCGTTTACAGGGGATCCAGTACTTC.

The gene calls are TRBV27 and TRBJ1-1, with D perhaps matching TRBD1 (5 bases). CDR3 length: 15 residues. The germline V and J ends were trimmed by 3 bases and 7 bases, with 18 bases remaining between them. Per the germline V gene, CDR1 is MNHEY and CDR2 is SMNVEV (reference sequence). CDR3: CASSLFPGEGIEAFF. The CDR3 DNA reads TGTGCCAGCAGTTTGTTTCCGGGGGAGGGTATTGAAGCTTTCTTT.

This chain connects TRBV7-2 to TRBJ2-3; no definite D call. The CDR3 sequence is 15 residues long. Germline CDR1 is SGHTA and CDR2 is FQGNSA. Between the trimmed V and J ends, which lost 3 bases and 1 base, there was a span of 11 bases. CDR3: CASSFTMLGTDTQYF. The CDR3 region has the DNA TGTGCCAGCAGCTTTACTATGCTGGGCACAGATACGCAGTATTTT.

This clone has only a few counts. J is TRBJ2-2 and V is TRBV25-1; D uncertain. The V gene's germline CDR1 is MGHDK and CDR2 SYGVNS. CDR3 length equals 14 residues. Between the trimmed V and J ends, which lost 3 bases and 3 bases, there was a span of 8 bases. CDR3 region: CASSDQRDTGELFF. The CDR3 DNA is TGTGCCAGCAGTGATCAGCGTGACACCGGGGAGCTGTTTTTT.

In this sample, this clone turned up a few times. The DNA of the CDR3 is TGTGCCATAAGAAAGACAGGGGGCGTGTCTCCCGAAGCTTTCTTT. It encodes CAIRKTGGVSPEAFF. The rearrangement joins TRBV10-3 to TRBJ1-1; 10 bases line up with TRBD1. The CDR3 has 15 residues. CDR1 is ENHRY and CDR2 is SYGVKD in the germline V gene. V was pared by 9 bases and J by 8 bases, with 15 bases of the junction left unmatched.

V is TRBV7-9 and J is TRBJ1-2, with 7 bases aligning to TRBD1. Germline V gene data show CDR1 as SEHNR and CDR2 as FQNEAQ (reference sequence). The junction had 12 bases not matched to a gene; V was cut back by 1 base and J by 7 bases. CDR3 length: 16 residues. The CDR3 DNA sequence: TGTGCCAGCAGCTTAGATCTGGACAGGCTTCTCGGTGGCTACACCTTC. It translates to CASSLDLDRLLGGYTF.

This clone was seen a single time. This chain connects TRBV6-1 to TRBJ2-1; D may be TRBD1 (6 bases). This CDR3 is built from 15 residues. V was trimmed by 1 base and J by 9 bases, leaving 16 bases between them. Germline CDR1 reads MNHNS; CDR2 reads SASEGT. CDR3 nucleotides: TGTGCCAGCAGTGAAGTAGGGTCTAGCAGGGGTGAGCAGTTCTTC. Translating gives CASSEVGSSRGEQFF.

The chain employs TRBV19 and TRBJ2-7; perhaps TRBD2 as D (6 bases). V gave up 3 bases and J gave up 4 bases, with 7 bases separating them. The germline gives CDR1 LNHDA, CDR2 SQIVND (reference sequence). This CDR3 has 12 amino acids. CDR3 nucleotide sequence: TGTGCCAGTAGTATTGGAGGGTACGAGCAGTACTTC. It is translated as CASSIGGYEQYF.

The CDR3 sequence: CASSTTTSGYPYEQYF. In nucleotides, the CDR3 is TGTGCCAGCAGCACAACGACTAGCGGGTATCCCTACGAGCAGTACTTC. V and J are TRBV5-6 and TRBJ2-7, with 10 bases that match TRBD2. CDR3 length: 16 amino acids. V lost 4 bases and J lost 2; bases outside the gene matches: 9. The germline CDR1 and CDR2 sequences are SGHDT and YYEEEE.

The rearrangement links TRBV5-6 to TRBJ2-3, with a possible D match to TRBD2 (6 bases). This CDR3 region has 16 residues. In germline, CDR1 is SGHDT, CDR2 YYEEEE. V was clipped by 4 bases and J by 0 bases, with 15 bases between them. The CDR3 spells CASSRGEPTSTDTQYF. CDR3 coding DNA: TGTGCCAGCAGCCGCGGGGAGCCCACTAGCACAGATACGCAGTATTTT.